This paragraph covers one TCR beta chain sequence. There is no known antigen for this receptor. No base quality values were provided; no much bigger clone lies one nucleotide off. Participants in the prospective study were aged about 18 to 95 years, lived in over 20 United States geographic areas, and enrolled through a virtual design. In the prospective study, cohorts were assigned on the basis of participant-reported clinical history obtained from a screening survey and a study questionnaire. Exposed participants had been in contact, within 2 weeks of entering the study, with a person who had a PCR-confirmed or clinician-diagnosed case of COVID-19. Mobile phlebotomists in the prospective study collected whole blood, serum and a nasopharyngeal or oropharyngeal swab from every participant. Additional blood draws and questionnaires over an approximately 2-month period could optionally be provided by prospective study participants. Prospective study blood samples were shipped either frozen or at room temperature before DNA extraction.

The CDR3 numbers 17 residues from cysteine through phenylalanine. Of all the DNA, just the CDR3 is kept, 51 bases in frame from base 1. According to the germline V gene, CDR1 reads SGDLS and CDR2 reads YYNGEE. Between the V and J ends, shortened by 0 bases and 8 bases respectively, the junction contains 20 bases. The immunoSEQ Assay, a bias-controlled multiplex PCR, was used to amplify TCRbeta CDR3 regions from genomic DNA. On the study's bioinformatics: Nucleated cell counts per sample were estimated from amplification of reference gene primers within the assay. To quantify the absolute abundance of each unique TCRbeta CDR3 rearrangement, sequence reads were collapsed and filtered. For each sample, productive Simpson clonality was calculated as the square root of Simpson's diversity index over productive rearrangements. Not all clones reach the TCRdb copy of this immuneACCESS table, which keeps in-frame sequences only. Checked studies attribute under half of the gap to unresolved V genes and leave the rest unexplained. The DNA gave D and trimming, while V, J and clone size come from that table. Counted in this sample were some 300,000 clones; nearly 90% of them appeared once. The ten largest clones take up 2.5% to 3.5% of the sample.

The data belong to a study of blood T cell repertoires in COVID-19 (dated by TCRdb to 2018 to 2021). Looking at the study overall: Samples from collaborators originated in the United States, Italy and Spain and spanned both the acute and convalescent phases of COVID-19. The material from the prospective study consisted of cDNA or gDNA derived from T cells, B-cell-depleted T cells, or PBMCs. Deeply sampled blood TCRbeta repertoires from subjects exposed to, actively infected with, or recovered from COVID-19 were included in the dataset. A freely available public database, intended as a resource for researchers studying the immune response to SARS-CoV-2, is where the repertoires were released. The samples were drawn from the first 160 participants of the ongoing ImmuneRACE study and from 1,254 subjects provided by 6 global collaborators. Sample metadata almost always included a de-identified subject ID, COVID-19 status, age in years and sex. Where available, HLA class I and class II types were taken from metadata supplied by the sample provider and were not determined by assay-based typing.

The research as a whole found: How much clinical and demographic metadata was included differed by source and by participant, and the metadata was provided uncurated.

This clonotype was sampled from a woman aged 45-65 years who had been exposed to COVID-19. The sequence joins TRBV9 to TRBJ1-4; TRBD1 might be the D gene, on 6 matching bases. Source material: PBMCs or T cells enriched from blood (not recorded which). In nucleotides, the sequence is TGTGCCAGCAGCGTAGTGGCAGGGGAAAGGTTCGGGGAAAAACTGTTTTTT. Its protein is CASSVVAGERFGEKLFF.